This TCR beta chain is from a study of blood T cell repertoires in COVID-19. This table comes from immunoSEQ multiplex PCR, and its TCRdb copy is limited to in-frame clones, with some not included. The sample yields about 98,000 clones, 70% to 90% seen once. Source material: peripheral blood. This clonotype was sampled from a man between 70 and 80 years old with acute or convalescent COVID-19.

In DNA form, the CDR3 reads TGTGCCAGCAGTTTTGGGCAGTATGGCTACACCTTC. Its protein is CASSFGQYGYTF. This rearrangement joins TRBV28 to TRBJ1-2; D ambiguous. This CDR3 spans 12 amino acids. Germline CDR1 MDHEN, CDR2 SYDVKM. V was cut by 3 bases and J by 5 bases, with 7 bases left in between.